Listed below are T cell receptor beta chains from one sample, sequenced in a study of blood T cell repertoires in COVID-19. Here immunoSEQ multiplex PCR was the method, and the copy in TCRdb shows in-frame clones only, minus some. This sample has about 200,000 clones, with around 86% found just once. The source material was PBMCs or T cells enriched from blood (not recorded which). The origin of the receptors is a woman aged 40 to 49 with acute COVID-19. CDR3s include the opening cysteine and the closing phenylalanine or tryptophan. A D gene is named only where the DNA matches it firmly. Rows give clone size only sometimes, using once, few, many, or a class for an expanded clone.

NA,TRBJ2-2,few,TRBV2,TGTGCCAGCAGTACGGACTCGAACACCGGGGAGCTGTTTTTT,CASSTDSNTGELFF
NA,TRBJ2-2,NA,TRBV11-3,TGTGCCAGCAGCTCAAACACCGGGGAGCTGTTTTTT,CASSSNTGELFF
NA,TRBJ2-1,few,TRBV30,TGTGCCTGGACCTCGGTGGCCTACAATGAGCAGTTCTTC,CAWTSVAYNEQFF
TRBD2,TRBJ2-7,NA,TRBV20-1,TGCAGTGCTAGTGATCCGGGACTAGCGGGAAATTACGAGCAGTACTTC,CSASDPGLAGNYEQYF
NA,TRBJ1-2,NA,TRBV18,TGTGCCAGCTCACCTGAACTTGATAGTTCTTACACCTTC,CASSPELDSSYTF
TRBD1,TRBJ2-3,few,TRBV6-5,TGTGCCAGCATCAGGGGGCTTGTGGATACGCAGTATTTT,CASIRGLVDTQYF
NA,TRBJ2-5,NA,TRBV7-9,TGTGCCAGCAGGTTTCCAGCGGAAGAGACCCAGTACTTC,CASRFPAEETQYF
NA,TRBJ1-2,NA,TRBV15,TGTGCCACAGGGGGAGCTAACTATGGCTACACCTTC,CATGGANYGYTF
NA,TRBJ1-5,NA,TRBV29-1,TGCAGCGTGGAGGGGGGGAGAAATCAGCCCCAGCATTTT,CSVEGGRNQPQHF
NA,TRBJ1-6,few,TRBV11-2,TGTGCCAGCAGCGTCGGGACAAGCAATTCACCCCTCCACTTT,CASSVGTSNSPLHF
NA,TRBJ1-4,NA,TRBV28,TGTGCCAGCAGTTTTGCCGGGGAAGGTGAAAAACTGTTTTTT,CASSFAGEGEKLFF
TRBD1,TRBJ1-1,NA,TRBV14,TGTGCCAGCAGCCAAGATAGGAACAGGGGCACTGAAGCTTTCTTT,CASSQDRNRGTEAFF
NA,TRBJ1-3,NA,TRBV4-1,TGCGCCAGCAGCCAAGATCCCGGTGGAAACACCATATATTTT,CASSQDPGGNTIYF
NA,TRBJ1-2,NA,TRBV3-1/TRBV3-2,TGTGCCAGCAGCCCCCTAGCGCCGTTTCCTAACTATGGCTACACCTTC,CASSPLAPFPNYGYTF
NA,TRBJ1-3,NA,TRBV18,TGTGCCAGCTCACCGAGTTTGGGAGTGGACAGAGCTGGAAACACCATATATTTT,CASSPSLGVDRAGNTIYF
NA,TRBJ2-1,NA,TRBV28,TGTGCCAGCAGCCGGTACAATGAGCAGTTCTTC,CASSRYNEQFF
NA,TRBJ2-7,NA,TRBV18,TGTGCCAGCTCGCAGATCTACCAGGACGAGCAGTACTTC,CASSQIYQDEQYF
NA,TRBJ1-1,NA,TRBV28,TGTGCCAGCAGCCCTGTCTTGAACACTGAAGCTTTCTTT,CASSPVLNTEAFF
NA,TRBJ1-2,NA,TRBV7-9,TGTGCCAGCAGCTTAGAGCAGGGGTTTAGAACCTTC,CASSLEQGFRTF
NA,TRBJ2-3,few,TRBV7-2,TGTGCCAGCAGCTTAGTGGGGGGAGGCGCAGATACGCAGTATTTT,CASSLVGGGADTQYF
TRBD1,TRBJ2-7,NA,TRBV11-3,TGTGCCAGCAGCTTAGAACCGGGACAGGGGTACGAGCAGTACTTC,CASSLEPGQGYEQYF
NA,TRBJ2-1,NA,TRBV7-3,TGTGCCAGCAGCTTGTCCCGGGGGTTGTCGTACAATGAGCAGTTCTTC,CASSLSRGLSYNEQFF
NA,TRBJ2-3,NA,TRBV7-9,TGTGCCAGCAGCTCCCCGGATGCCGGGACAGATACGCAGTATTTT,CASSSPDAGTDTQYF
NA,TRBJ1-2,NA,TRBV21-1,TGTGCCAGCAGCACCCTACAGGGCCTACTAGAGGGCTACACCTTC,CASSTLQGLLEGYTF
NA,TRBJ1-5,NA,TRBV18,TGTGCCAGCTCAACCAGCGATAGCAATCAGCCCCAGCATTTT,CASSTSDSNQPQHF
NA,TRBJ2-2,few,TRBV2,TGTGCCAGCAGGGAGAACCTTCTCGGGAGTAAGGACACCGGGGAGCTGTTTTTT,CASRENLLGSKDTGELFF
TRBD1,TRBJ2-6,NA,TRBV19,TGTGCCAGTAGTAGGGCGACAGGGGGCTCTGGGGCCAACGTCCTGACTTTC,CASSRATGGSGANVLTF
NA,TRBJ2-7,NA,TRBV4-1,TGCGCCAGCAGCCACGAACCCCCGCCGCCCCAAAGGGCGGGCGAGCAGTACTTC,CASSHEPPPPQRAGEQYF
NA,TRBJ2-1,once,TRBV6-2/TRBV6-3,TGTGCCAGCAGCTTTAGCGGGACAGGGTACAATGAGCAGTTCTTC,CASSFSGTGYNEQFF
TRBD1,TRBJ1-4,NA,TRBV28,TGTGCCAGCAGTACCCGGGACAGCCATAATGAAAAACTGTTTTTT,CASSTRDSHNEKLFF
TRBD1,TRBJ1-1,NA,TRBV27,TGTGCCAGCAGGGCCGGGACAGGGAGCGCTTTCTTT,CASRAGTGSAFF
NA,TRBJ1-6,NA,TRBV27,TGTGCCAGCTCCTTCCAGGGCTCCTATAATTCACCCCTCCACTTT,CASSFQGSYNSPLHF
NA,TRBJ1-2,NA,TRBV7-2,TGTGCCACGTTTAACTATGGCTACACCTTC,CATFNYGYTF
NA,TRBJ1-1,NA,TRBV7-9,TGTGCCAGCAGTAGAGACAGGAGGCCGAACACTGAAGCTTTCTTT,CASSRDRRPNTEAFF
NA,TRBJ2-1,NA,TRBV27,TGTGCCAGCAGTTTACTTGTAGCGGACGAGCAGTTCTTC,CASSLLVADEQFF
TRBD2,TRBJ2-4,NA,TRBV4-2,TGTGCCAGCAGCCAATCGGCTAGCGGGAGGGCCGGAAACATTCAGTACTTC,CASSQSASGRAGNIQYF
TRBD2,TRBJ2-3,NA,TRBV7-2,TGTGCCAGCAGCCCTCTAGCGGGAGTACAGGATACGCAGTATTTT,CASSPLAGVQDTQYF
NA,TRBJ1-2,NA,TRBV5-1,TGCGCCAGCAGTCCTGTCCCGGGGACAAACTACACCTCTAACTATGGCTACACCTTC,CASSPVPGTNYTSNYGYTF
NA,TRBJ2-5,NA,TRBV28,TGTGCCAGCAGTGAATGGTCTTACGGGGGAGAGACCCAGTACTTC,CASSEWSYGGETQYF
TRBD2,TRBJ2-3,NA,TRBV19,TGTGCCAGTAGCGACCCCGGGGGGGCCCACACAGATACGCAGTATTTT,CASSDPGGAHTDTQYF
TRBD1,TRBJ2-7,many,TRBV2,TGTGCCAGCAGGGGGACAGGGGGAGGCGAGCAGTACTTC,CASRGTGGGEQYF
TRBD1,TRBJ2-7,NA,TRBV6-6,TGTGCCAGCAGTCAGGGGGGAGGACAGGGTAGCTACGAGCAGTACTTC,CASSQGGGQGSYEQYF
TRBD2,TRBJ2-4,NA,TRBV29-1,TGCAGCGTCCTATCTAGCGGGAGTTTAGCCAAAAACATTCAGTACTTC,CSVLSSGSLAKNIQYF
NA,TRBJ2-7,NA,TRBV9,TGTGCCAGCAGCGTAGAAGAGAACTACGAGCAGTACTTC,CASSVEENYEQYF
NA,TRBJ2-7,NA,TRBV6-5,TGTGCCAGCAGTACACCCTCTAGGTCCTACGAGCAGTACTTC,CASSTPSRSYEQYF
TRBD2,TRBJ2-7,few,TRBV3-1/TRBV3-2,TGTGCCAGCAGCCAAGTCGGCGGGAGCCACGAGCAGTACTTC,CASSQVGGSHEQYF